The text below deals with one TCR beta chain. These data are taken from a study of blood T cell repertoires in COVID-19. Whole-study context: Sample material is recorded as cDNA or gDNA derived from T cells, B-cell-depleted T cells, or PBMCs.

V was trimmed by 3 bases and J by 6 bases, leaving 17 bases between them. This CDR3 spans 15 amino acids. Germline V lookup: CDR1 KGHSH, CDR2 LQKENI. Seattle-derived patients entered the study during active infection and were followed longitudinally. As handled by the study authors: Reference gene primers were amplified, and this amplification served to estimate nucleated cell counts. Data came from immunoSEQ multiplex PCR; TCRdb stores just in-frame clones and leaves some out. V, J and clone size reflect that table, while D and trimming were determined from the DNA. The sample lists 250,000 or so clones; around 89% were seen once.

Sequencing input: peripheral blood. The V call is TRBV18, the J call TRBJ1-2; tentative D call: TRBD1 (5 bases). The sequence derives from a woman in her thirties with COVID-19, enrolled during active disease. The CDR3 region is CASSPAGARGDGYTF. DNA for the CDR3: TGTGCCAGCTCACCCGCCGGGGCCCGGGGGGATGGCTACACCTTC.